The 18 T cell receptor beta chains given below trace back to one sample, sequenced in a study of CD8 T cells in ankylosing spondylitis. Their target antigens are unknown. Each CDR3 protein gets one entry after TCRdb re-called the 5' RACE reads with MiXCR. The sample records about 390,000 distinct CDR3 sequences, approximately 20% being singletons. Findings and caveats of the study: A TCR beta motif of under 10 highly homologous variants appeared characteristic of ankylosing spondylitis blood.

The sample consisted of blood, either unsorted or a sorted T cell fraction (not recorded which). Source of these receptors: a male donor with ankylosing spondylitis.

The chain has TRBV12-5 and TRBJ2-3, with 9 positions matching TRBD2. Unmatched junction bases numbered 17, after V lost 6 bases and J lost 4 bases. The CDR3 runs to 18 residues. Germline CDR1 is LGHNT and CDR2 is FRNRAP. CDR3 protein: CASGTGTSPLEVPDTQYF. CDR3 nucleotides: TGTGCTAGTGGAACCGGGACTAGCCCGCTGGAGGTCCCAGATACGCAGTATTTT. The complete variable domain, with remaining parts taken from reference TRBV12-5 and TRBJ2-3, reads DARVTQTPRHKVTEMGQEVTMRCQPILGHNTVFWYRQTMMQGLELLAYFRNRAPLDDSGMPKDRFSAEMPDATLATLKIQPSEPRDSAVYFCASGTGTSPLEVPDTQYFGPGTRLTVL.

The V and J genes are TRBV5-1 and TRBJ2-3, with a possible D match to TRBD2 (5 bases). Germline CDR1 is SGHRS and CDR2 is YFSETQ. This CDR3 region has 16 residues. Trimming took 4 bases from V and 2 from J, leaving 17 bases between them. CDR3 amino acids: CASSHATSTNTDTQYF. In nucleotides, the CDR3 is TGCGCCAGCAGCCACGCCACTTCGACTAACACAGATACGCAGTATTTT.

The chain joins TRBV11-1 to TRBJ2-1; 8 bases are a match to TRBD2. This CDR3 comprises 18 residues. J lost 3 bases, V lost 4 bases, and 14 bases had no gene match. CDR1 is SGHAT, CDR2 FQDESV, per germline (reference sequence). The CDR3 protein is CASSSSRGGGGFYNEQFF. The CDR3 nucleotides read TGTGCCAGCAGCTCCTCCCGGGGGGGTGGCGGGTTCTACAATGAGCAGTTCTTC.

V usage is TRBV5-1 and J usage is TRBJ2-2, with 7 bases matching TRBD1. Germline values: CDR1 SGHRS, CDR2 YFSETQ. The CDR3 consists of 16 residues. V lost 3 bases and J lost 0; bases outside the gene matches: 5. This CDR3 is CASSSTGASNTGELFF. CDR3 bases: TGCGCCAGCAGCTCCACAGGGGCGTCGAACACCGGGGAGCTGTTTTTT.

This clonotype was seen a handful of times. The genes are TRBV28 and TRBJ2-7; D remains unclear. Deletions cut 2 bases from V and 2 bases from J, with 10 bases between. Looked up from germline, CDR1 is MDHEN and CDR2 is SYDVKM. The length of the CDR3 is 14 residues. CDR3 coding DNA: TGTGCCAGCAGTTTAGAGTGGCAAGCCTACGAGCAGTACTTC. As protein: CASSLEWQAYEQYF.

V gene TRBV20-1 combines with J gene TRBJ2-1; possible D gene TRBD2, 5 bases. The length of the CDR3 is 16 residues. The V end lost 0 bases, the J end lost 2 bases, and 14 bases lay between the germline ends. CDR1 is DFQATT, CDR2 SNEGSKA, per germline (reference sequence). The CDR3 protein is CSARDPWESTYNEQFF. DNA of the CDR3: TGCAGTGCTAGAGATCCCTGGGAGTCCACCTACAATGAGCAGTTCTTC.

The V and J genes are TRBV5-4 and TRBJ1-2; 9 bases fit TRBD1. Germline trimming cut 5 bases from V and 8 bases from J; bases unmatched to any gene: 13. The CDR3 runs to 15 residues. CDR1 is SGHNT, CDR2 YYREEE, per germline (reference sequence). For the CDR3, the DNA is TGTGCCAGCAGACCCGGGACAGGGACTTCTGGAGGCTACACCTTC. Amino acid sequence: CASRPGTGTSGGYTF.

This clonotype turned up a few times. The rearrangement joins TRBV19 to TRBJ1-5; D perhaps matches TRBD1 (6 bases). The CDR3 extends over 12 amino acids. V was pared by 6 bases and J by 7 bases, with 10 bases between. In germline, CDR1 is LNHDA, CDR2 SQIVND (reference sequence). The CDR3: CASRLQGQPQHF. The DNA of the CDR3 is TGTGCCAGTAGGTTACAGGGCCAGCCCCAGCATTTT.

This sequence joins TRBV29-1 and TRBJ1-1, with D unresolved. Germline V gene data show CDR1 as SQVTM and CDR2 as ANQGSEA. This CDR3 spans 13 amino acids. Trimming took 2 bases from V and 0 from J, leaving 7 bases between them. This CDR3 reads CSVESQVNTEAFF. DNA for the CDR3: TGCAGCGTTGAAAGCCAGGTGAACACTGAAGCTTTCTTT.

The V and J genes are TRBV5-1 and TRBJ2-6; D unresolved. V was trimmed by 0 bases and J by 1 base, leaving 2 bases between them. This CDR3 spans 14 amino acids. CDR1 SGHRS and CDR2 YFSETQ come from the germline V gene. The CDR3 protein is CASSLESGANVLTF. The CDR3 DNA reads as TGCGCCAGCAGCTTGGAGTCTGGGGCCAACGTCCTGACTTTC.

This clonotype was detected a few times. This rearrangement joins TRBV7-8 to TRBJ2-3; possible D gene TRBD1, 5 bases. The germline V gene encodes CDR1 SGHVS and CDR2 FQNEAQ. CDR3 length equals 14 residues. Trimming pared 3 bases from V and 2 bases from J, leaving 9 bases between. In nucleotides, the CDR3 is TGTGCCAGCAGCTTGGGGCCCCCCACAGATACGCAGTATTTT. Translation gives CASSLGPPTDTQYF.

This clonotype has a count of ten or more. J is TRBJ2-1 and V is TRBV5-1; no firm D call. The CDR3 is 14 residues long. Deletions cut 2 bases from V and 7 bases from J, with 13 bases between. The germline V gene encodes CDR1 SGHRS and CDR2 YFSETQ. CDR3 DNA: TGCGCCAGCAGCTTCGACCTAGGACGGAATGAGCAGTTCTTC. This codes for CASSFDLGRNEQFF.

The chain has TRBV20-1 and TRBJ1-1; no clear D. V lost 6 bases, J lost 0 bases, and 20 bases lay in between. CDR3 length: 16 residues. The germline CDR1 and CDR2 sequences are DFQATT and SNEGSKA (reference sequence). Here the CDR3 DNA reads TGCAGTGCAGAAACTCCCACAGACCCCGTGAACACTGAAGCTTTCTTT. Amino acids: CSAETPTDPVNTEAFF.

In its sample, this clonotype was seen a few times. This chain uses TRBV7-8 with TRBJ2-3, with TRBD2 as a possible D gene (6 bases). The germline V gene has CDR1 SGHVS and CDR2 FQNEAQ. V gave up 5 bases and J gave up 2 bases, with 20 bases separating them. This CDR3 has 17 residues. CDR3 DNA: TGTGCCAGCAGCCGTAGAGGACTACTTCTTTCCACAGATACGCAGTATTTT. It codes for CASSRRGLLLSTDTQYF.

Regarding this clonotype: A much larger clone is a single base away; this may be a read error. The chain employs TRBV4-1 and TRBJ2-7; D remains ambiguous. The CDR3 is made up of 15 amino acids. Germline loops: CDR1 MGHRA, CDR2 YSYEKL. CDR3 loop: CASSRTDGPPYGQYF. The CDR3 DNA reads TGCGCCAGCAGCCGGACGGACGGACCTCCCTACGGGCAGTACTTC.

This clonotype appeared a few times. This chain joins TRBV14 and TRBJ2-7, with TRBD1 as a possible D gene (5 bases). Trimming took off 1 base at V and 5 bases at J, with 15 bases between the two ends. The CDR3 sequence is 15 residues long. Germline CDR1 is SGHDN and CDR2 is FVKESK. Here the CDR3 reads CASSQVVQGGHEQYF. For the CDR3, the DNA is TGTGCCAGCAGCCAAGTTGTGCAGGGTGGCCACGAGCAGTACTTC. Complete variable domain (other parts from reference TRBV14 and TRBJ2-7): EAGVTQFPSHSVIEKGQTVTLRCDPISGHDNLYWYRRVMGKEIKFLLHFVKESKQDESGMPNNRFLAERTGGTYSTLKVQPAELEDSGVYFCASSQVVQGGHEQYFGPGTRLTVT.

The chain couples TRBV19 to TRBJ1-1, with D possibly TRBD1 on 5 matching bases. In germline, CDR1 is LNHDA, CDR2 SQIVND (reference sequence). The CDR3 runs to 13 residues. Trimming stripped 9 bases from V and 8 bases from J, with 19 bases between. CDR3 DNA: TGTGCCAGCGAGCCGGGACGGAAATCAGAAGCTTTCTTT. This sequence encodes CASEPGRKSEAFF.

J is TRBJ2-6 and V is TRBV5-8; tentative D call: TRBD1 (5 bases). The germline V and J ends were trimmed by 0 bases and 4 bases, with 8 bases remaining between them. This CDR3 has 15 residues. The V gene's germline CDR1 is SGHTS and CDR2 YDEGEE. The CDR3 region is CASSLARTGANVLTF. CDR3 coding DNA: TGTGCCAGCAGCTTGGCAAGGACAGGGGCCAACGTCCTGACTTTC.